This T cell receptor beta chain was obtained from a study of blood T cell repertoires in COVID-19 (TCRdb year 2020). Regarding the complete study: Collaborator samples came from the United States, Italy and Spain and covered acute and convalescent phases of COVID-19. The material from the prospective study consisted of cDNA or gDNA derived from T cells, B-cell-depleted T cells, or PBMCs. Deeply sampled blood TCRbeta repertoires from subjects exposed to, actively infected with, or recovered from COVID-19 were included in the dataset. A freely available public database, intended as a resource for researchers studying the immune response to SARS-CoV-2, is where the repertoires were released. The samples were drawn from two sources: the first 160 participants of the ongoing ImmuneRACE study, and over 1,000 subjects contributed by 6 global collaborators. A de-identified subject ID, COVID-19 status, age in years and sex were almost always included in the sample metadata. Where available, HLA class I and class II types were taken from metadata supplied by the sample provider and were not determined by assay-based typing.

At the junction V is shortened by 4 bases and J by 9 bases; bases outside the gene matches: 9. Taken from the germline V gene, the CDR1 and CDR2 loops are SGHRS and YFSETQ. The CDR3 sequence holds 15 residues, the cysteine and phenylalanine included. The entry retains the CDR3 DNA only, 45 bases that are in frame from base 1. Broader findings and caveats from the paper: The amount of clinical and demographic metadata varied by source and participant and was provided uncurated.

TCRbeta CDR3 regions were amplified from genomic DNA by means of the immunoSEQ Assay, a bias-controlled multiplex PCR. On the study's bioinformatics: Within the assay, amplification of reference gene primers was used to estimate how many nucleated cells each sample contained. To quantify the absolute abundance of each unique TCRbeta CDR3 rearrangement, sequence reads were collapsed and filtered. Productive Simpson clonality was computed per sample as the square root of Simpson's diversity index over productive rearrangements. TCRdb mirrors the immuneACCESS table, restricted to in-frame sequences. Some clones are absent from its copies; in checked studies, under half trace to an unresolved V gene, and the reason for the others is unknown. V and J calls and clone size come straight from that table; D and trimming were deduced from the DNA. The table for this sample lists under 200,000 clones; 80% to 95% of them were counted only once. The top ten clonotypes cover around 0.53% of the sample.

The collaborating institutions used their own protocols to collect whole blood in K2EDTA tubes. For TCRbeta analysis, collaborator samples were shipped as frozen whole blood, as isolated PBMCs, or as DNA extracted from either sample type. Worth noting for this clone: This receptor's antigen is unknown. Base qualities were left out, and no much larger clone turns up one base away.

The rearranged segments are TRBV5-1 and TRBJ1-6, with 8 bases matching TRBD1. The receptor was isolated from a man aged 45-65 years with acute or convalescent COVID-19. Sequences were obtained from peripheral blood. The CDR3 protein is CASSQTGTGPSPLHF. The bases are TGCGCCAGCAGCCAGACCGGGACAGGACCTTCACCCCTCCACTTT.